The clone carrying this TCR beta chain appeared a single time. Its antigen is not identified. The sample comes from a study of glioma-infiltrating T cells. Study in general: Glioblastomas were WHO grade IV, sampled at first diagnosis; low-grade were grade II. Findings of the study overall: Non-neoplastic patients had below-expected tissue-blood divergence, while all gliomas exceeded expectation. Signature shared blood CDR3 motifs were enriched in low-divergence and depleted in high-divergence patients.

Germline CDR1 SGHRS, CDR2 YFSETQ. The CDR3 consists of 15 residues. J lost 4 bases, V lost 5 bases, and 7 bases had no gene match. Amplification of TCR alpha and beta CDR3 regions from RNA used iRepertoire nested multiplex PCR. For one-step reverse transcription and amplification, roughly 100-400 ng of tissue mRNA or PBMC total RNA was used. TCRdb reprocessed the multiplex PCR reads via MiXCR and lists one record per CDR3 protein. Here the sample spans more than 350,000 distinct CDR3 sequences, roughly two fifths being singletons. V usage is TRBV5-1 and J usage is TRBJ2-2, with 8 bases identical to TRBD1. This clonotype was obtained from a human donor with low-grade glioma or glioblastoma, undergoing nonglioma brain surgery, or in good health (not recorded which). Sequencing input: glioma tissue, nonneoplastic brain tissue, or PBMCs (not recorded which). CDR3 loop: CASRLGQGSTGELFF. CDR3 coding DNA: TGCGCCAGCAGACTCGGACAGGGTAGCACCGGGGAGCTGTTTTTT.